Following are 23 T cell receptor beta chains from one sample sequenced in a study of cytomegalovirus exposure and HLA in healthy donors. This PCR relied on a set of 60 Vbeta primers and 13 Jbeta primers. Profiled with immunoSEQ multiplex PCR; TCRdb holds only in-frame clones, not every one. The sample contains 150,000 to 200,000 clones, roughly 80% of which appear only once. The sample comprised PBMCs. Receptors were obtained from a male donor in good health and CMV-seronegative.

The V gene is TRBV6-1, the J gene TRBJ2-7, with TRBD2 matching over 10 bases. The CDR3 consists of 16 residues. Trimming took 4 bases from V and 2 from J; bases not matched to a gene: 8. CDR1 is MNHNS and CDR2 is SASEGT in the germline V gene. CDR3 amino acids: CASSGSSGGLTYEQYF. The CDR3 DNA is TGTGCCAGCAGTGGGAGTAGCGGGGGGCTTACCTACGAGCAGTACTTC.

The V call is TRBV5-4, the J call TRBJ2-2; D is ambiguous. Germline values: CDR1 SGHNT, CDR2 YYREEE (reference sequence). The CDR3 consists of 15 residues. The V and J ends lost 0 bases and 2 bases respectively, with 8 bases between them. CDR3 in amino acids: CASSLGGVNTGELFF. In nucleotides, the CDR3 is TGTGCCAGCAGCTTGGGCGGAGTCAACACCGGGGAGCTGTTTTTT.

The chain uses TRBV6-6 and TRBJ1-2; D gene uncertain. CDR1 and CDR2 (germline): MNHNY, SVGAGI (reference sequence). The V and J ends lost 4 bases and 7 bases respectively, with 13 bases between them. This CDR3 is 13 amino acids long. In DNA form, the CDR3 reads TGTGCCAGCAGTTTGGGCTATACAAGTGGCTACACCTTC. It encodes CASSLGYTSGYTF.

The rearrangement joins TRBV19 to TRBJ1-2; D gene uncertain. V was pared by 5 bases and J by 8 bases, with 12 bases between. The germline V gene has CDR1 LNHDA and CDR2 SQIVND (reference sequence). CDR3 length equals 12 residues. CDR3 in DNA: TGTGCCAGTAGTGAACTGGGCAACGGCTACACCTTC. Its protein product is CASSELGNGYTF.

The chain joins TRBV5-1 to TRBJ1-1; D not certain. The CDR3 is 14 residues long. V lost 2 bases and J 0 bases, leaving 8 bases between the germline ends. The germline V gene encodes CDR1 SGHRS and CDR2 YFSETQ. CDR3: CASSFTNMNTEAFF. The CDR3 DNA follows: TGCGCCAGCAGCTTCACGAACATGAACACTGAAGCTTTCTTT.

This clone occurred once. CDR3 bases: TGCGCCAGCAGCCAAGCCCAGGGTTACGAGCAGTACTTC. Translation: CASSQAQGYEQYF. The gene calls are TRBV4-3 and TRBJ2-7, with D tentatively TRBD1 (5 bases). CDR3 length equals 13 residues. Per the germline V gene, CDR1 is LGHNA and CDR2 is YSLEER. V dropped 1 base and J dropped 4 bases, with 8 bases sitting between them.

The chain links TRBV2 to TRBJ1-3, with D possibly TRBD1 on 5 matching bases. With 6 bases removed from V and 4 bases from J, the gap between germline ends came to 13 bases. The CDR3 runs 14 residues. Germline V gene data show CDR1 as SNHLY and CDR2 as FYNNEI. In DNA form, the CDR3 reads TGTGCCAGCAGAGGACAACGGAGAGGAAACACCATATATTTT. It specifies CASRGQRRGNTIYF.

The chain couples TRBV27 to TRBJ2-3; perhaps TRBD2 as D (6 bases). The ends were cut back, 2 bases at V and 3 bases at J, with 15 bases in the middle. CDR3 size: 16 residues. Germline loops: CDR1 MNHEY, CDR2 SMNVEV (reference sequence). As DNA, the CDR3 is TGTGCCAGCAGTTTAAGAACTAGCTATGTAACAGATACGCAGTATTTT. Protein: CASSLRTSYVTDTQYF.

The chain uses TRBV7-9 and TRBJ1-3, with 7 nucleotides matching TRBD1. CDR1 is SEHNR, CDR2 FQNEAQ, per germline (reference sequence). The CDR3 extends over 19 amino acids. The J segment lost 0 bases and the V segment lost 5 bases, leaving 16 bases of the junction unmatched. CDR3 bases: TGTGCCAGCAGCCGACGGAGACAGGGAGAGGATAGCTCTGGAAACACCATATATTTT. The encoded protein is CASSRRRQGEDSSGNTIYF.

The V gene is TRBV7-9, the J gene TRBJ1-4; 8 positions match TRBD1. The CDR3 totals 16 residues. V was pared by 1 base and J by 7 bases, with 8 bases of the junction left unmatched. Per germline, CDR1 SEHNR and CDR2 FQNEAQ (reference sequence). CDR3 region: CASSLGDRGLVEKLFF. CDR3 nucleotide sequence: TGTGCCAGCAGCTTAGGCGACAGGGGTCTGGTTGAAAAACTGTTTTTT.

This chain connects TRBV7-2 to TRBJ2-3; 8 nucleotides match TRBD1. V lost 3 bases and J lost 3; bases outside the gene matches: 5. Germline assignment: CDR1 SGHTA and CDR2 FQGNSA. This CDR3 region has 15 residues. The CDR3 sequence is CASSFDRGGTDTQYF. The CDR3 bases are TGTGCCAGCAGCTTTGACAGGGGTGGAACAGATACGCAGTATTTT.

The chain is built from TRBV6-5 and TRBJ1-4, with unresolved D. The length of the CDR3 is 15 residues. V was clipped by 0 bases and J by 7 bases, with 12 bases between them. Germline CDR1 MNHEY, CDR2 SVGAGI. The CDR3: CASSYSRGLGEKLFF. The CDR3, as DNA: TGTGCCAGCAGTTACTCGAGAGGGCTCGGTGAAAAACTGTTTTTT.

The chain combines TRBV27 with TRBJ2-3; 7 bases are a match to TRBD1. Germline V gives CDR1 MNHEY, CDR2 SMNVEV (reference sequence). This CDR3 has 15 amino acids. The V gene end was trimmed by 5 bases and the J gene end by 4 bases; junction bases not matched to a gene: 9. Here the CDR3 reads CASSILLGGADTQYF. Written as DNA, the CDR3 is TGTGCCAGCAGTATCCTTCTAGGGGGCGCAGATACGCAGTATTTT.

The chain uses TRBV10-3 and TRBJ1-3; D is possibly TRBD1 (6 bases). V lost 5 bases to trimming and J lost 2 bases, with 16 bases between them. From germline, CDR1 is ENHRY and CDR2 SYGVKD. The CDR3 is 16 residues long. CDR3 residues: CAISFKGDITGNTIYF. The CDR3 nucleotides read TGTGCCATCAGTTTCAAGGGGGACATTACTGGAAACACCATATATTTT.

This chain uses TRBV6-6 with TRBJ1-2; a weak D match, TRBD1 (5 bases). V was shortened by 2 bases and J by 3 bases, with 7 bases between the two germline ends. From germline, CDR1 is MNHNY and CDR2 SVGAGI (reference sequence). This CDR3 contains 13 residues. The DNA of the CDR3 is TGTGCCAGCAGTTACGACAGATACTATGGCTACACCTTC. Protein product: CASSYDRYYGYTF.

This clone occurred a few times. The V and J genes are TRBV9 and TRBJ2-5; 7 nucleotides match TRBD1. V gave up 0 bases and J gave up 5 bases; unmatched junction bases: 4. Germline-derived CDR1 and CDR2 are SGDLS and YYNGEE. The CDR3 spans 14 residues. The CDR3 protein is CASSVGQGRETQYF. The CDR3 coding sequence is TGTGCCAGCAGCGTAGGACAGGGCAGGGAGACCCAGTACTTC.

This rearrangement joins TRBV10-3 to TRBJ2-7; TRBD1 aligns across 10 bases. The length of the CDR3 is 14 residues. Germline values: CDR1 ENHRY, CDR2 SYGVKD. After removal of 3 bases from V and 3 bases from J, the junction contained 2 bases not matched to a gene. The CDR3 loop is CAISDRDRGYEQYF. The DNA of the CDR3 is TGTGCCATCAGTGATCGGGACAGGGGCTACGAGCAGTACTTC.

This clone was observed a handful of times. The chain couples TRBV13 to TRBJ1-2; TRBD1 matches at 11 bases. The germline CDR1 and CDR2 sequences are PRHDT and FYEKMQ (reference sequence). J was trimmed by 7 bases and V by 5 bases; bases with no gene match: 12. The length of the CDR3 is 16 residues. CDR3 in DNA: TGTGCCAGCAGCCCAGGGACAGGGGGACCAATTATTGGCTACACCTTC. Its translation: CASSPGTGGPIIGYTF.

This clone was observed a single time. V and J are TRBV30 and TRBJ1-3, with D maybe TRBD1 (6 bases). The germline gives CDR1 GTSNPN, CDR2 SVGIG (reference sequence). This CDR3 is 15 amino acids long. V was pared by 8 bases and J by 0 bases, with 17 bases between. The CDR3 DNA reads TGTGCCAGCGGGACACCAAGGGGCTCTGGAAACACCATATATTTT. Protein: CASGTPRGSGNTIYF.

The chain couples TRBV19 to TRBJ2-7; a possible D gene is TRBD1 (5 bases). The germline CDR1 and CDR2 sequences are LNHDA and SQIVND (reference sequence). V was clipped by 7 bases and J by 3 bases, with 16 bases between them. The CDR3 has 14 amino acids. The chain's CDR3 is CASTNGAENYEQYF. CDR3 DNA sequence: TGTGCCAGTACTAATGGGGCAGAAAACTACGAGCAGTACTTC.

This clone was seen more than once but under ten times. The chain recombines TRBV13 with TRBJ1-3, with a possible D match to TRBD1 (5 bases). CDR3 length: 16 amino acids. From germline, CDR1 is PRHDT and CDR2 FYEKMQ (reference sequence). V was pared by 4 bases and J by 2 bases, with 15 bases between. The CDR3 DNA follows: TGTGCCAGCAGCTATGGGGCCTCCTTCGCTGGAAACACCATATATTTT. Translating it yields CASSYGASFAGNTIYF.

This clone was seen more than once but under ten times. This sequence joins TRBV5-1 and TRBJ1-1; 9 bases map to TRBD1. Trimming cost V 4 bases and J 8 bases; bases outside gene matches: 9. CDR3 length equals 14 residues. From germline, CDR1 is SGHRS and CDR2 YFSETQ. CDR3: CASSKAGTGNEAFF. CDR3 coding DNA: TGCGCCAGCAGCAAAGCCGGGACAGGGAACGAAGCTTTCTTT.

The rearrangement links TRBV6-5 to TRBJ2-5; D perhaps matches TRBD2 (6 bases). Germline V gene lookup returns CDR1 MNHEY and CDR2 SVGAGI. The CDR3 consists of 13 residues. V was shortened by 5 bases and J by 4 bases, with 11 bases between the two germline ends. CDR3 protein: CASSPRGGETQYF. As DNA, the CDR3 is TGTGCCAGCAGTCCCCGGGGAGGAGAGACCCAGTACTTC.